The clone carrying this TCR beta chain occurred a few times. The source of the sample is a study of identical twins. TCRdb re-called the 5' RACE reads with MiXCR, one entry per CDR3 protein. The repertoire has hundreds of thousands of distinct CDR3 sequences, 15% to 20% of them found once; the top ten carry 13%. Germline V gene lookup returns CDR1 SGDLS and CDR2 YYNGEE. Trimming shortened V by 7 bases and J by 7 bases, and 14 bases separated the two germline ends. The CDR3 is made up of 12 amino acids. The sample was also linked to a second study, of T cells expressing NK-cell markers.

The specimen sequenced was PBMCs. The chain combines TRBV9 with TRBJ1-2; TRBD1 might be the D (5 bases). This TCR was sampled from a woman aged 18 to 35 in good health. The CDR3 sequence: CASDDSVGGYTF. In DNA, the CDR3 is TGTGCCAGCGACGACAGTGTGGGTGGCTACACCTTC.